In its sample, the clone carrying this T cell receptor (beta chain) was seen a few times. What it binds is not known. This record comes from a study of identical twins. General study points: Twins' surplus sharing was weaker for beta out-of-frame sequences. While abundant cord blood beta clonotypes carried fewer insertions, memory repertoires showed no such pattern.

TCRdb analysed the 5' RACE reads with MiXCR anew, one entry per CDR3 protein. The top ten hold more than 0.5% of the sample, which has 450,000 or so distinct CDR3 sequences, 11% to 15% seen once. This CDR3 has 14 residues. V was cut by 2 bases and J by 3 bases, with 11 bases left in between. These data were also reused for a study on yellow fever vaccine responses in identical twins.

The sequence was collected from a woman under 30 in good health. The sequenced sample was CD4+ T cells sorted from blood. The J gene is TRBJ2-7, the V gene TRBV12-3 or TRBV12-4, with D possibly matching TRBD1 (6 bases). For the CDR3, the DNA is TGTGCCAGCAGTTTAAAACAGGGTATCTACGAGCAGTACTTC. The encoded protein is CASSLKQGIYEQYF.